This TCR beta chain emerged from a study of blood T cell repertoires in COVID-19 (TCRdb year 2020). Study-wide context: Samples covering the acute and convalescent phases of COVID-19 were provided by collaborators in the United States, Italy and Spain. The material from the prospective study consisted of cDNA or gDNA derived from T cells, B-cell-depleted T cells, or PBMCs. Deeply sampled blood TCRbeta repertoires from subjects exposed to, actively infected with, or recovered from COVID-19 were included in the dataset. The repertoires were made available in a free public database intended to serve as a resource for research on the immune response to SARS-CoV-2. The samples were drawn from two sources: the first 160 participants of the ongoing ImmuneRACE study, and fewer than 1,500 subjects contributed by 6 global collaborators. A de-identified subject ID, COVID-19 status, age in years and sex were almost always included in the sample metadata. Where available, HLA class I and class II types were taken from metadata supplied by the sample provider and were not determined by assay-based typing.

What the authors observed across the whole study: The amount of clinical and demographic metadata varied by source and participant and was provided uncurated.

From a lookup of the germline V gene, CDR1 and CDR2 are SGHRS and YFSETQ. The CDR3 has 14 amino acids, counting the end cysteine and phenylalanine. Just CDR3 DNA is preserved here, 42 bases in frame from base 1. Germline trimming: 0 bases from V, 5 bases from J; junction bases outside gene matches: 4. Whole blood was collected in K2EDTA tubes by collaborating institutions according to the institutions' own protocols. For TCRbeta analysis, collaborator samples were shipped as frozen whole blood, as isolated PBMCs, or as DNA extracted from either sample type. TCRbeta CDR3 regions were amplified from genomic DNA using the immunoSEQ Assay, a bias-controlled multiplex PCR. Under the source paper's analysis protocol: Within the assay, amplification of reference gene primers was used to estimate how many nucleated cells each sample contained. To quantify the absolute abundance of each unique TCRbeta CDR3 rearrangement, sequence reads were collapsed and filtered. For each sample, productive Simpson clonality was calculated as the square root of Simpson's diversity index across productive rearrangements. Not all clones reach the TCRdb copy of this immuneACCESS table, which keeps in-frame sequences only. Checked studies attribute under half of the gap to unresolved V genes and leave the rest unexplained. Clonal size and the V and J genes are those of that table, whereas D and trimming came from the DNA. Recorded for this sample are approximately 280,000 clones; around 85% of them occurred a single time. The ten largest clones take up around 5.5% of the sample.

A few counts support this clone. This clone's antigen is unknown. There are no base qualities to consult, and no much larger clone falls within one base. Distinct nucleotide sequences in the sample also encode this CDR3. The sequencing sample was made of peripheral blood. The source of this sequence is a man aged 50-60 years with active or convalescent COVID-19. The sequence is built from TRBV5-1 and TRBJ1-1, and TRBD1 aligns with 7 junction nucleotides. CDR3 sequence: CASSLASGGTEAFF. The sequence in DNA is TGCGCCAGCAGCTTGGCGTCAGGGGGTACTGAAGCTTTCTTT.